Below, 10 T cell receptor beta chains from the same sample are listed, as sequenced in a study of T cell changes during pregnancy in multiple sclerosis. Profiled with immunoSEQ multiplex PCR; TCRdb holds only in-frame clones, not every one. The top ten hold 0.43% of the sample, which has about 75,000 clones, around 90% seen once. Sequencing used CD4+ T cells from peripheral blood mononuclear cells, obtained before pregnancy. These receptors were taken from a female donor with multiple sclerosis, enrolled in a pregnancy study.

By share of the sample, this clone is medium-sized (0.01 to 0.1%). The J gene is TRBJ1-1, the V gene TRBV25-1; D is unclear. Per germline, CDR1 MGHDK and CDR2 SYGVNS. CDR3 length equals 14 residues. Trimming left V 3 bases short and J 3 bases short, with 11 bases between. CDR3 bases: TGTGCCAGCAGTGATCCGGCCGGGGACACTGAAGCTTTCTTT. Translated: CASSDPAGDTEAFF.

This clone occurred once. This rearrangement joins TRBV5-1 to TRBJ2-3; 12 positions match TRBD2. This CDR3 has 18 amino acids. V gave up 0 bases and J gave up 0 bases; unmatched junction bases: 5. Germline CDR1 SGHRS, CDR2 YFSETQ. This chain's CDR3 is CASSLGLAGGRSTDTQYF. CDR3 nucleotide sequence: TGCGCCAGCAGCTTGGGGCTAGCGGGGGGGCGAAGCACAGATACGCAGTATTTT.

The chain uses TRBV15 and TRBJ2-5, with 7 positions matching TRBD1. CDR1 LNHNV and CDR2 YYDKDF come from the germline V gene (reference sequence). Germline trimming cut 0 bases from V and 9 bases from J; bases unmatched to any gene: 10. The CDR3 runs to 15 residues. The CDR3 protein is CATSREKGAVRAQYF. The CDR3 nucleotides are TGTGCCACCAGCAGAGAAAAGGGGGCCGTCAGAGCCCAGTACTTC.

The chain joins TRBV5-1 to TRBJ2-5, with a weak D call TRBD2 (6 bases). Germline CDR1 is SGHRS and CDR2 is YFSETQ. The V end lost 5 bases, the J end lost 1 base, and 18 bases lay between the germline ends. The CDR3 covers 16 residues. The CDR3 nucleotides are TGCGCCAGCAGTTCACTAGGGATCGGGGGCCAAGAGACCCAGTACTTC. As protein: CASSSLGIGGQETQYF. Full variable domain (remainder filled in from reference TRBV5-1 and TRBJ2-5): KAGVTQTPRYLIKTRGQQVTLSCSPISGHRSVSWYQQTPGQGLQFLFEYFSETQRNKGNFPGRFSGRQFSNSRSEMNVSTLELGDSALYLCASSSLGIGGQETQYFGPGTRLLVL.

This chain uses TRBV29-1 with TRBJ1-3; 7 nucleotides agree with TRBD1. CDR1 SQVTM and CDR2 ANQGSEA come from the germline V gene. This CDR3 comprises 14 residues. With V trimmed by 5 bases and J by 0 bases, 4 bases remained unmatched. In DNA, the CDR3 is TGCAGCGTTTCGGGACAGAACTCTGGAAACACCATATATTTT. Translating gives CSVSGQNSGNTIYF.

This chain uses TRBV7-8 with TRBJ2-7; the D is unclear. CDR3 length equals 12 residues. V lost 2 bases, J lost 3 bases, and 5 bases lay in between. Germline assignment: CDR1 SGHVS and CDR2 FQNEAQ. CDR3 residues: CASSLQVYEQYF. CDR3 coding DNA: TGTGCCAGCAGCTTACAGGTCTACGAGCAGTACTTC.

This rearrangement joins TRBV28 to TRBJ1-4; weak D call: TRBD1 (5 bases). Between the trimmed V and J ends, which lost 7 bases and 4 bases, there was a span of 13 bases. The V gene's germline CDR1 is MDHEN and CDR2 SYDVKM. The CDR3 is 14 residues long. Here the CDR3 DNA reads TGTGCCAGCACCATGGGGGGTATTAATGAAAAACTGTTTTTT. This translates into CASTMGGINEKLFF.

This clone was observed once. This chain uses TRBV7-9 with TRBJ2-5, with D perhaps matching TRBD1 (5 bases). The CDR3 loop spans 14 amino acids. Germline CDR1 and CDR2: SEHNR and FQNEAQ (reference sequence). V was clipped by 2 bases and J by 4 bases, with 11 bases between them. DNA for the CDR3: TGTGCCAGCAGCTTAACCCAGGGATTAGAGACCCAGTACTTC. Translation: CASSLTQGLETQYF.

This sequence joins TRBV20-1 and TRBJ1-4; D gene ambiguous. This CDR3 spans 10 amino acids. Germline V gene lookup returns CDR1 DFQATT and CDR2 SNEGSKA (reference sequence). Trimming stripped 6 bases from V and 6 bases from J, with 5 bases between. The DNA for the CDR3 is TGCAGTGCGGAGGATGAAAAACTGTTTTTT. Its translation is CSAEDEKLFF.

The chain carries TRBV7-9 and TRBJ2-3, with 13 bases identical to TRBD2. CDR1 and CDR2 (germline): SEHNR, FQNEAQ (reference sequence). The trim removed 4 bases at V and 2 bases at J, leaving 3 bases unmatched. There are 16 residues in the CDR3. CDR3 in DNA: TGTGCCAGCAGCTCGGGGACTAGCGGGATCACAGATACGCAGTATTTT. Protein product: CASSSGTSGITDTQYF.